The 32 T cell receptor beta chains given below trace back to one sample, sequenced in a study of T cells after yellow fever vaccination. Using its own MiXCR run on the 5' RACE reads, TCRdb lists one record per CDR3 protein. The sample records 450,000 to 550,000 distinct CDR3 sequences, roughly 22% being singletons. The sample consisted of PBMCs, taken approximately 22 days after the first yellow fever vaccination. All receptors come from a man aged 18 to 29 who received the YFV17D yellow fever vaccine.

This clonotype occurred many times. The CDR3 spells CASSNTDTQYF. The DNA for the CDR3 is TGTGCCAGCAGTAACACAGATACGCAGTATTTT. The V and J genes are TRBV6-1 and TRBJ2-3; D not resolved. The length of the CDR3 is 11 residues. Germline V lookup: CDR1 MNHNS, CDR2 SASEGT. Trimming took 5 bases from V and 2 from J, leaving 2 bases between them.

This clonotype was seen just once. The gene calls are TRBV10-3 and TRBJ1-1; 7 positions match TRBD1. This CDR3 has 16 residues. CDR1 ENHRY and CDR2 SYGVKD come from the germline V gene. Unmatched junction bases numbered 14, after V lost 7 bases and J lost 3 bases. For the CDR3, the DNA is TGTGCCATCACCCCGGGACAGAGTATAAGGCACACTGAAGCTTTCTTT. It yields the protein CAITPGQSIRHTEAFF.

The chain combines TRBV7-9 with TRBJ2-3; D is perhaps TRBD1 (5 bases). The CDR3 length is 14 residues. CDR1 is SEHNR and CDR2 is FQNEAQ in the germline V gene (reference sequence). V was cut by 4 bases and J by 14 bases, with 22 bases left in between. CDR3 in amino acids: CASSSIRTGPFLYF. CDR3 nucleotide sequence: TGTGCCAGCAGCTCGATCCGAACAGGTCCATTTCTGTATTTT.

This chain uses TRBV6-5 with TRBJ2-5, with D perhaps being TRBD1 or TRBD2 (5 bases each). There are 14 residues in the CDR3. V was trimmed by 3 bases and J by 7 bases, leaving 15 bases between them. The germline V gene has CDR1 MNHEY and CDR2 SVGAGI. CDR3 sequence reads: CASSYGTAWMTQYF. In DNA form, the CDR3 reads TGTGCCAGCAGTTATGGGACCGCGTGGATGACCCAGTACTTC.

This clonotype was counted between two and nine times. V gene TRBV7-9 combines with J gene TRBJ2-7; 7 nucleotides line up with TRBD2. After removal of 1 base from V and 2 bases from J, the junction contained 5 bases not matched to a gene. Germline CDR1 is SEHNR and CDR2 is FQNEAQ (reference sequence). The CDR3 is 15 residues long. In DNA, the CDR3 is TGTGCCAGCAGCTTAGATGGGACTACCCCCTACGAGCAGTACTTC. Protein: CASSLDGTTPYEQYF. Combining the CDR3 with reference TRBV7-9 and TRBJ2-7 gives the whole variable domain DTGVSQNPRHKITKRGQNVTFRCDPISEHNRLYWYRQTLGQGPEFLTYFQNEAQLEKSRLLSDRFSAERPKGSFSTLEIQRTEQGDSAMYLCASSLDGTTPYEQYFGPGTRLTVT.

This clonotype was detected only a few times. The chain recombines TRBV24-1 with TRBJ2-7; either TRBD1 or TRBD2 may fit D (5 bases each). Trimming removed 4 bases at V and 0 bases at J, with 9 bases between. The CDR3 totals 14 residues. Germline values: CDR1 KGHDR, CDR2 SFDVKD. The CDR3 reads CATSEAGSSYEQYF. Here the CDR3 DNA reads TGTGCCACCAGTGAGGCAGGGAGCTCCTACGAGCAGTACTTC.

The V gene is TRBV4-1, the J gene TRBJ1-5; D is ambiguous. CDR1 and CDR2 from the germline V gene are MGHRA and YSYEKL. Deletions cut 4 bases from V and 1 base from J, with 11 bases between. The CDR3 has 15 amino acids. The chain's CDR3 is CASSRPPTSNQPQHF. The CDR3 bases are TGCGCCAGCAGCCGGCCGCCGACGAGCAATCAGCCCCAGCATTTT.

A few counts support this clonotype. One junction end disagrees with the germline gene, perhaps due to a read error. The DNA of the CDR3 is TGCAGTGAGGGACAGGGGGCGCGGAATGAGCAGTCCTTC. Translated, it gives CSEGQGARNEQSF. The genes are TRBV20-1 and TRBJ2-1, with 12 bases fitting TRBD1. In germline, CDR1 is DFQATT, CDR2 SNEGSKA (reference sequence). The CDR3 length is 13 residues.

The chain links TRBV20-1 to TRBJ2-7, with TRBD2 matching 14 bases. The J segment lost 3 bases and the V segment lost 2 bases, leaving 6 bases of the junction unmatched. The CDR3 contains 16 residues. In germline, CDR1 is DFQATT, CDR2 SNEGSKA (reference sequence). CDR3 in DNA: TGCAGTGCTAGACGGACTAGCGGGGGGACGGACTACGAGCAGTACTTC. Protein: CSARRTSGGTDYEQYF.

This clonotype was seen a few times. V and J are TRBV11-2 and TRBJ2-7, with a tentative D call TRBD2 (5 bases). V gave up 8 bases and J gave up 11 bases, with 22 bases separating them. The CDR3 is made up of 13 amino acids. The germline V gene has CDR1 SGHAT and CDR2 FQNNGV. This CDR3 reads CASRPMSTYGEYF. CDR3 in DNA: TGTGCCAGCCGACCCATGAGCACCTACGGGGAGTACTTC.

This clonotype has more than one count but fewer than ten. This chain connects TRBV7-3 to TRBJ2-7; 7 bases are shared with TRBD2. This CDR3 is 15 amino acids long. Germline V gene lookup returns CDR1 SGHTA and CDR2 FQGTGA. V was pared by 6 bases and J by 4 bases, with 12 bases of the junction left unmatched. The CDR3 loop is CASRLGGNYIYEQYF. The CDR3 DNA reads TGTGCCAGCAGATTGGGGGGGAACTATATTTACGAGCAGTACTTC.

The genes are TRBV7-3 and TRBJ1-1, with 7 bases that match TRBD1. From germline, CDR1 is SGHTA and CDR2 FQGTGA. CDR3 length: 13 amino acids. J gave up 1 base and V 7 bases, and 3 bases lay outside the gene matches. The CDR3 reads CASKQGPNTEAFF. The CDR3 region has the DNA TGTGCCAGCAAACAGGGGCCGAACACTGAAGCTTTCTTT.

V and J are TRBV6-1 and TRBJ2-7, with no clear D. Germline V gene lookup returns CDR1 MNHNS and CDR2 SASEGT. This CDR3 spans 15 amino acids. Trimming removed 1 base at V and 0 bases at J, with 10 bases between. CDR3: CASSEEEIGSYEQYV. CDR3 DNA: TGTGCCAGCAGTGAAGAAGAAATCGGCTCCTACGAGCAGTACGTC.

This chain connects TRBV12-3 or TRBV12-4 to TRBJ1-1; the D gene is possibly TRBD1 (6 bases). The V end lost 6 bases, the J end lost 6 bases, and 17 bases lay between the germline ends. The CDR3 extends over 14 amino acids. The CDR3 sequence: CASRVWGRIAEAFF. The CDR3 DNA reads as TGTGCCAGCAGAGTCTGGGGGCGGATCGCTGAAGCTTTCTTT.

The chain couples TRBV21-1 to TRBJ1-3; TRBD1, the D gene given by the table, was not confirmed from the DNA. TRBV21-1 is labeled a pseudogene. The CDR3 totals 17 residues. CDR3 protein: CASSKSPVDRGGNTIYF. The CDR3 DNA follows: TGTGCCAGCAGCAAATCCCCCGTGGACCGGGGGGGAAACACCATATATTTT.

The rearrangement uses TRBV12-3 or TRBV12-4 and TRBJ2-7; possible D gene TRBD1, 6 bases. CDR3 size: 15 residues. The V end lost 2 bases, the J end lost 3 bases, and 14 bases lay between the germline ends. The CDR3 region has the DNA TGTGCCAGCAGTTTAAGGGCGGACAGATACTACGAGCAGTACTTC. Translation: CASSLRADRYYEQYF.

The J gene is TRBJ1-1, the V gene TRBV19; D unclear. Trimming removed 6 bases from V and 3 bases from J, with 8 bases in between. CDR1 is LNHDA, CDR2 SQIVND, per germline (reference sequence). The CDR3 contains 12 residues. The CDR3 DNA follows: TGTGCCAGTAGCGGACGATACACTGAAGCTTTCTTT. Its translation: CASSGRYTEAFF.

The chain combines TRBV7-9 with TRBJ2-5; D remains unclear. The CDR3 extends over 15 amino acids. Germline CDR1 SEHNR, CDR2 FQNEAQ (reference sequence). Deletions cut 4 bases from V and 1 base from J, with 13 bases between. CDR3 amino acids: CASSWVVATQETQYF. The CDR3 region has the DNA TGTGCCAGCAGCTGGGTGGTGGCCACCCAAGAGACCCAGTACTTC.

This clonotype was observed at least ten times. V and J are TRBV7-8 and TRBJ2-5, with D hard to call. Germline V gene lookup returns CDR1 SGHVS and CDR2 FQNEAQ. V shed 4 bases and J shed 4 bases, with 13 bases lying between them. The CDR3 loop spans 14 amino acids. CDR3 protein: CASSSGTPRETQYF. The DNA for the CDR3 is TGTGCCAGCAGCTCAGGCACTCCAAGAGAGACCCAGTACTTC. The full variable domain, rest sourced from reference TRBV7-8 and TRBJ2-5, is GAGVSQSPRYKVAKRGQDVALRCDPISGHVSLFWYQQALGQGPEFLTYFQNEAQLDKSGLPSDRFFAERPEGSVSTLKIQRTQQEDSAVYLCASSSGTPRETQYFGPGTRLLVL.

J is TRBJ1-4 and V is TRBV6-2 or TRBV6-3, with D perhaps TRBD1 (5 bases). The ends were cut back, 5 bases at V and 0 bases at J, with 13 bases in the middle. The CDR3 length is 16 residues. Germline CDR1 is MNHEY and CDR2 is SVGEGT. The CDR3 here is CASSPGDGSTNEKLFF. The CDR3 nucleotides are TGTGCCAGCAGTCCTGGGGACGGATCAACTAATGAAAAACTGTTTTTT.

The sample holds a few counts of this clonotype. The V call is TRBV21-1, the J call TRBJ2-3. TRBV21-1 represents a pseudogene. CDR3 length equals 16 residues. The CDR3 DNA reads as TGTGCCAGCAGCAAAGTGGGTCTCACGAACACAGATACGCAGTATTTT. Amino acid sequence: CASSKVGLTNTDTQYF.

The chain joins TRBV25-1 to TRBJ2-2; 7 positions match TRBD1. The CDR3 has 16 residues. V trimming: 5 bases; J trimming: 0 bases; junction bases outside the gene matches: 6. Germline CDR1 and CDR2: MGHDK and SYGVNS. The CDR3 is CASSSLGQANTGELFF. CDR3 sequence (DNA): TGTGCCAGCAGTAGTCTCGGACAGGCGAACACCGGGGAGCTGTTTTTT.

In this sample, this clonotype turned up a few times. The rearrangement uses TRBV12-3 or TRBV12-4 and TRBJ1-2; no definite D call. The CDR3 has 14 amino acids. Trimming removed 1 base from V and 5 bases from J, with 11 bases in between. In nucleotides, the CDR3 is TGTGCCAGCAGTTTAGGGCTTGTGGGGTATGGCTACACCTTC. The encoded protein is CASSLGLVGYGYTF.

This clonotype came up many times. This chain joins TRBV5-6 and TRBJ2-3; 8 bases line up with TRBD2. This CDR3 spans 14 amino acids. Per the germline V gene, CDR1 is SGHDT and CDR2 is YYEEEE. V lost 1 base and J lost 3; bases outside the gene matches: 1. CDR3 sequence: CASSLTSGTDTQYF. Here the CDR3 DNA reads TGTGCCAGCAGCTTGACTAGCGGAACAGATACGCAGTATTTT.

The rearrangement uses TRBV4-3 and TRBJ2-2, with TRBD1 matching over 7 bases. Per germline, CDR1 LGHNA and CDR2 YSLEER. The CDR3 totals 17 residues. J gave up 4 bases and V 5 bases, and 13 bases lay outside the gene matches. The CDR3 DNA reads TGCGCCAGCAGCGCTCAGACAGGGTGGTTAACCACCGGGGAGCTGTTTTTT. This codes for CASSAQTGWLTTGELFF.

The table lists this clonotype with a few counts. The V gene is TRBV11-2, the J gene TRBJ2-1, with a tentative D call TRBD1 (8 bases). Germline CDR1 reads SGHAT; CDR2 reads FQNNGV. The CDR3 is made up of 19 amino acids. Deletions cut 2 bases from V and 0 bases from J, with 20 bases between. The DNA for the CDR3 is TGTGCCAGCAGCTTAAGGGGACAGGAGGGGGGGCCCTCCTACAATGAGCAGTTCTTC. Protein: CASSLRGQEGGPSYNEQFF. The variable domain in full, with the rest retrieved from reference TRBV11-2 and TRBJ2-1, is EAGVAQSPRYKIIEKRQSVAFWCNPISGHATLYWYQQILGQGPKLLIQFQNNGVVDDSQLPKDRFSAERLKGVDSTLKIQPAKLEDSAVYLCASSLRGQEGGPSYNEQFFGPGTRLTVL.

This clonotype appeared a few times. The chain employs TRBV4-3 and TRBJ2-1; 7 nucleotides agree with TRBD1. The CDR3 is made up of 15 amino acids. Germline-derived CDR1 and CDR2 are LGHNA and YSLEER. V dropped 1 base and J dropped 1; count of bases not matched to a gene: 1. In DNA, the CDR3 is TGCGCCAGCAGCCAAGGGGACAGATCCTACAATGAGCAGTTCTTC. Translated: CASSQGDRSYNEQFF.

The rearrangement links TRBV25-1 to TRBJ1-2, with D unresolved. This CDR3 has 11 residues. CDR1 is MGHDK, CDR2 SYGVNS, per germline. Trimming left V 1 base short and J 8 bases short, with 5 bases between. CDR3 nucleotides: TGTGCCAGCAGTGAATTCTGGGGCTACACCTTC. Translated: CASSEFWGYTF.

The chain recombines TRBV5-4 with TRBJ2-7; TRBD1 might be the D (7 bases). Germline V lookup: CDR1 SGHNT, CDR2 YYREEE (reference sequence). Trimming took 4 bases from V and 5 from J, leaving 19 bases between them. CDR3 length: 15 amino acids. CDR3 coding DNA: TGTGCCAGCAGCAGCCGGGCCAGGGGGGCGGACGAGCAGTACTTC. Translation: CASSSRARGADEQYF. The full variable domain, completed using reference TRBV5-4 and TRBJ2-7, is ETGVTQSPTHLIKTRGQQVTLRCSSQSGHNTVSWYQQALGQGPQFIFQYYREEENGRGNFPPRFSGLQFPNYSSELNVNALELDDSALYLCASSSRARGADEQYFGPGTRLTVT.

This clonotype was found a few times. The chain links TRBV4-3 to TRBJ1-2; D is perhaps TRBD1 (5 bases). The V gene lost 4 bases and the J gene lost 9 bases, with 15 bases spanning the gap. This CDR3 region has 13 residues. Germline lookup yields CDR1 LGHNA and CDR2 YSLEER. The CDR3 DNA reads as TGCGCCAGCAGCCCTCGGGTTGAGGGGAGCTACACCTTC. It yields the protein CASSPRVEGSYTF.

This clonotype has a handful of counts. The chain employs TRBV20-1 and TRBJ2-2, with D possibly matching TRBD2 (6 bases). V was clipped by 3 bases and J by 2 bases, with 16 bases between them. The germline V gene has CDR1 DFQATT and CDR2 SNEGSKA (reference sequence). The length of the CDR3 is 16 residues. The CDR3 DNA sequence: TGCAGTGCTAGCTGGGGGGATCCGATTAACACCGGGGAGCTGTTTTTT. It yields the protein CSASWGDPINTGELFF.

The chain recombines TRBV3-1 with TRBJ1-5, with 8 nucleotides matching TRBD1. CDR3 length: 14 residues. After removal of 1 base from V and 7 bases from J, the junction contained 3 bases not matched to a gene. Germline V gene lookup returns CDR1 LGHDT and CDR2 YNNKEL (reference sequence). The CDR3 here is CASSQAQGAQPQHF. In DNA form, the CDR3 reads TGTGCCAGCAGCCAAGCTCAGGGGGCGCAGCCCCAGCATTTT. Full variable domain (remainder filled in from reference TRBV3-1 and TRBJ1-5): DTAVSQTPKYLVTQMGNDKSIKCEQNLGHDTMYWYKQDSKKFLKIMFSYNNKELIINETVPNRFSPKSPDKAHLNLHINSLELGDSAVYFCASSQAQGAQPQHFGDGTRLSIL.